This is a list of T cell receptor beta chains from one sample in a study of TIL therapy for anti-PD-1-resistant metastatic lung cancer. Clones were read by immunoSEQ multiplex PCR, and TCRdb kept only the in-frame ones, dropping some. The repertoire holds tens of thousands of clones, with around 68% as singletons. This specimen was blood, taken at baseline. Receptor source: a person between 25 and 80 years old with non-small cell lung cancer. Both conserved end residues are part of each CDR3. The order of the fields is V gene, D gene, J gene, clone size, CDR3 DNA, CDR3 protein. The D gene is left open where the match is weak. Only part of the rows carry a size: once, few, many, or a class if the clone is expanded.

v_call: TRBV14; d_call: TRBD1; j_call: TRBJ2-6; clone_size: NA; cdr3_nt: TGTGCCAGCAGCCAAGTAATAACAGGGGGTCCCGCTGGGGCCAACGTCCTGACTTTC; cdr3_aa: CASSQVITGGPAGANVLTF
v_call: TRBV25-1; d_call: NA; j_call: TRBJ1-1; clone_size: NA; cdr3_nt: TGTGCCAGCCTCGACAGGCTGAACACTGAAGCTTTCTTT; cdr3_aa: CASLDRLNTEAFF
v_call: TRBV11-1; d_call: NA; j_call: TRBJ2-2; clone_size: once; cdr3_nt: TGTGCCAGCAGCTCGTCGGTGGGGGGCGGTACCGGGGAGCTGTTTTTT; cdr3_aa: CASSSSVGGGTGELFF
v_call: TRBV2; d_call: NA; j_call: TRBJ2-2; clone_size: NA; cdr3_nt: TGTGCCAGCAGTGAAGATCTGAACACCGGGGAGCTGTTTTTT; cdr3_aa: CASSEDLNTGELFF
v_call: TRBV5-6; d_call: NA; j_call: TRBJ2-5; clone_size: NA; cdr3_nt: TGTGCCAGCAGCTTAAGTATGAGTGACACGGCCCAGTACTTC; cdr3_aa: CASSLSMSDTAQYF
v_call: TRBV6-1; d_call: NA; j_call: TRBJ2-7; clone_size: NA; cdr3_nt: TGTGCCAGCAGTGAAAGTGGGTACGAGCAGTACTTC; cdr3_aa: CASSESGYEQYF
v_call: TRBV5-1; d_call: NA; j_call: TRBJ2-2; clone_size: NA; cdr3_nt: TGCGCCAGCAGGTACAGGCAGGGCGTCGGGGAGCTGTTTTTT; cdr3_aa: CASRYRQGVGELFF
v_call: TRBV5-4; d_call: TRBD1; j_call: TRBJ1-6; clone_size: NA; cdr3_nt: TGTGCCAGCAGCGGGGACAGTACATATTCACCCCTCCACTTT; cdr3_aa: CASSGDSTYSPLHF
v_call: TRBV30; d_call: NA; j_call: TRBJ1-1; clone_size: NA; cdr3_nt: TGTGCCTCCTCCCTCCACCTGAACACTGAAGCTTTCTTT; cdr3_aa: CASSLHLNTEAFF
v_call: TRBV9; d_call: NA; j_call: TRBJ1-4; clone_size: NA; cdr3_nt: TGTGCCAGCAGCGCGACCGCAACTAATGAAAAACTGTTTTTT; cdr3_aa: CASSATATNEKLFF
v_call: TRBV5-1; d_call: NA; j_call: TRBJ2-5; clone_size: NA; cdr3_nt: TGCGCCAGCAGCTCCCTTGGACTACGACAAGAGACCCAGTACTTC; cdr3_aa: CASSSLGLRQETQYF
v_call: TRBV5-1; d_call: TRBD1; j_call: TRBJ1-1; clone_size: NA; cdr3_nt: TGCGCCAGCAGCTTGGGGACCTCCGGGACAGGGTCTGAAGCTTTCTTT; cdr3_aa: CASSLGTSGTGSEAFF
v_call: TRBV2; d_call: NA; j_call: TRBJ2-1; clone_size: NA; cdr3_nt: TGTGCCAGCAGTGAAGAGGGACGGCAAGTCTTC; cdr3_aa: CASSEEGRQVF
v_call: TRBV6-1; d_call: NA; j_call: TRBJ1-5; clone_size: NA; cdr3_nt: TGTGCCAGCAGTCAAACGGGTCATCAGCCCCAGCATTTT; cdr3_aa: CASSQTGHQPQHF
v_call: TRBV6-1; d_call: TRBD1; j_call: TRBJ1-1; clone_size: NA; cdr3_nt: TGTGCCAGCAGTCTGACAGGGGCCTACACTGAAGCTTTCTTT; cdr3_aa: CASSLTGAYTEAFF
v_call: TRBV10-1; d_call: NA; j_call: TRBJ2-5; clone_size: NA; cdr3_nt: TGCGCCAGCAGTGAGTTTCCCCGGGCCCAAGAGACCCAGTACTTC; cdr3_aa: CASSEFPRAQETQYF
v_call: TRBV7-2; d_call: NA; j_call: TRBJ2-5; clone_size: NA; cdr3_nt: TGTGCCAGCAGCGGACGGGGGTTCCAAGAGACCCAGTACTTC; cdr3_aa: CASSGRGFQETQYF
v_call: TRBV4-1; d_call: NA; j_call: TRBJ2-7; clone_size: NA; cdr3_nt: TGCGCCAGCAGCCAAGCGGCCAACTACTACGAGCAGTACTTC; cdr3_aa: CASSQAANYYEQYF
v_call: TRBV11-3; d_call: NA; j_call: TRBJ1-2; clone_size: NA; cdr3_nt: TGTGCCAGCAGCTCGGGGGCGGCTGGCTACACCTTC; cdr3_aa: CASSSGAAGYTF
v_call: TRBV28; d_call: NA; j_call: TRBJ2-1; clone_size: NA; cdr3_nt: TGTGCCAGCAGCCCCGTATGGCAGGGGGGGAATGAGCAGTTCTTC; cdr3_aa: CASSPVWQGGNEQFF
v_call: TRBV9; d_call: TRBD1; j_call: TRBJ2-7; clone_size: NA; cdr3_nt: TGTGCCAGCAGCGTAGAGGGACAGGGCTCCTACGAGCAGTACTTC; cdr3_aa: CASSVEGQGSYEQYF
v_call: TRBV5-6; d_call: NA; j_call: TRBJ2-6; clone_size: NA; cdr3_nt: TGTGCCAGCAGCTTCAGGGGATCTGGGGCCAACGTCCTGACTTTC; cdr3_aa: CASSFRGSGANVLTF
v_call: TRBV7-8; d_call: NA; j_call: TRBJ2-7; clone_size: NA; cdr3_nt: TGTGCCAGCAGTCTAGGGTACTCCTACGAGCAGTACTTC; cdr3_aa: CASSLGYSYEQYF
v_call: TRBV12-5; d_call: TRBD1; j_call: TRBJ2-2; clone_size: NA; cdr3_nt: TGTGCTAGTGGTTTGGTACCCGGGACAGGGTGGGACACCGGGGAGCTGTTTTTT; cdr3_aa: CASGLVPGTGWDTGELFF
v_call: TRBV5-4; d_call: TRBD2; j_call: TRBJ2-7; clone_size: NA; cdr3_nt: TGTGCCAGCAGCCGAACTAGCGGCGCCTACGAGCAGTACTTC; cdr3_aa: CASSRTSGAYEQYF
v_call: TRBV19; d_call: NA; j_call: TRBJ1-1; clone_size: NA; cdr3_nt: TGTGCCACCGAGGGTAAGGACACTGAAGCTTTCTTT; cdr3_aa: CATEGKDTEAFF
v_call: TRBV7-2; d_call: NA; j_call: TRBJ2-1; clone_size: NA; cdr3_nt: TGTGCCAGCAGCTTGCAAACGGGACTTCCATACAATGAGCAGTTCTTC; cdr3_aa: CASSLQTGLPYNEQFF
v_call: TRBV10-3; d_call: TRBD1; j_call: TRBJ1-2; clone_size: NA; cdr3_nt: TGTGCCATCAGCACCCAGGGGGCGGCTAACTATGGCTACACCTTC; cdr3_aa: CAISTQGAANYGYTF
v_call: TRBV7-3; d_call: TRBD1; j_call: TRBJ2-2; clone_size: once; cdr3_nt: TGTGCCAGCAGCTTAAATCCAGGGGGCACCGGGGAGCTGTTTTTT; cdr3_aa: CASSLNPGGTGELFF
v_call: TRBV9; d_call: TRBD2; j_call: TRBJ2-2; clone_size: NA; cdr3_nt: TGTGCCAGCAGCGTAGGACTAGCGGGAGCAAACACCGGGGAGCTGTTTTTT; cdr3_aa: CASSVGLAGANTGELFF
v_call: TRBV5-1; d_call: TRBD2; j_call: TRBJ2-2; clone_size: few; cdr3_nt: TGCGCCAGCAGCTTACTAGCGGGAATCACCGGGGAGCTGTTTTTT; cdr3_aa: CASSLLAGITGELFF
v_call: TRBV6-1; d_call: NA; j_call: TRBJ2-3; clone_size: NA; cdr3_nt: TGTGCCAGCAACTCAAACAGGGGAGGCGCAGATACGCAGTATTTT; cdr3_aa: CASNSNRGGADTQYF
v_call: TRBV9; d_call: TRBD1; j_call: TRBJ1-1; clone_size: NA; cdr3_nt: TGTGCCAGCAGCGCCAGGGGGGTAGGGACTGAAGCTTTCTTT; cdr3_aa: CASSARGVGTEAFF
v_call: TRBV27; d_call: TRBD2; j_call: TRBJ2-7; clone_size: NA; cdr3_nt: TGTGCCAGCAGCCTACCGGGACTAGGACGCGAGCAGTACTTC; cdr3_aa: CASSLPGLGREQYF
v_call: TRBV29-1; d_call: NA; j_call: TRBJ1-4; clone_size: NA; cdr3_nt: TGCAGCGTTGAAGATCTGGGGTGCCGGGAGGATGAAAAACTGTTTTTT; cdr3_aa: CSVEDLGCREDEKLFF
v_call: TRBV12-5; d_call: NA; j_call: TRBJ2-5; clone_size: NA; cdr3_nt: TGTGCTAGTGGTTTGAGGTCCGGTTACCAAGAGACCCAGTACTTC; cdr3_aa: CASGLRSGYQETQYF
v_call: TRBV11-3; d_call: NA; j_call: TRBJ2-3; clone_size: NA; cdr3_nt: TGTGCCAGCAGCTTAGGGGTCACAGATACGCAGTATTTT; cdr3_aa: CASSLGVTDTQYF
v_call: TRBV19; d_call: NA; j_call: TRBJ1-1; clone_size: NA; cdr3_nt: TGTGCCAGTAGGCCTCGGACCACCCCGGACACTGAAGCTTTCTTT; cdr3_aa: CASRPRTTPDTEAFF
v_call: TRBV19; d_call: NA; j_call: TRBJ1-1; clone_size: NA; cdr3_nt: TGTGCCAGTAGTGAGACCTGGGAAACTGAAGCTTTCTTT; cdr3_aa: CASSETWETEAFF
v_call: TRBV2; d_call: NA; j_call: TRBJ2-2; clone_size: NA; cdr3_nt: TGTGCCAGCAGGGTTGAGAACACCGGGGAGCTGTTTTTT; cdr3_aa: CASRVENTGELFF
v_call: TRBV28; d_call: NA; j_call: TRBJ2-1; clone_size: NA; cdr3_nt: TGTGCCAGCACCACTCAGTACAATGAGCAGTTCTTC; cdr3_aa: CASTTQYNEQFF
v_call: TRBV7-3; d_call: TRBD1; j_call: TRBJ2-2; clone_size: NA; cdr3_nt: TGTGCCAGCAGCGGGGACAGGGTGGCTGGGGAGCTGTTTTTT; cdr3_aa: CASSGDRVAGELFF
v_call: TRBV29-1; d_call: NA; j_call: TRBJ2-7; clone_size: NA; cdr3_nt: TGCAGCGTGGCCCCCGGGACCGCGGATAAGCAGTACTTC; cdr3_aa: CSVAPGTADKQYF
v_call: TRBV5-1; d_call: NA; j_call: TRBJ2-2; clone_size: few; cdr3_nt: TGCGCCAGCAGCTTGGGGGAAAGCTCAGGGGAGCTGTTTTTT; cdr3_aa: CASSLGESSGELFF
v_call: TRBV7-9; d_call: NA; j_call: TRBJ2-2; clone_size: NA; cdr3_nt: TGTGCCAGCAGCCGCGGGTTCGGGGAGCTGTTTTTT; cdr3_aa: CASSRGFGELFF
v_call: TRBV7-7; d_call: TRBD2; j_call: TRBJ2-1; clone_size: NA; cdr3_nt: TGTGCTAGCAGCTTAGCGCGGGGGGGGCAATACAATGAGCAGTTCTTC; cdr3_aa: CASSLARGGQYNEQFF
v_call: TRBV14; d_call: NA; j_call: TRBJ2-1; clone_size: NA; cdr3_nt: TGTGCCAGCAGCCAGGGGGAGGATGAGCAGTTCTTC; cdr3_aa: CASSQGEDEQFF
v_call: TRBV7-3; d_call: NA; j_call: TRBJ2-1; clone_size: NA; cdr3_nt: TGTGCCAGCAGCTTAACGCGGACTAACTTGGATGAGCAGTTCTTC; cdr3_aa: CASSLTRTNLDEQFF